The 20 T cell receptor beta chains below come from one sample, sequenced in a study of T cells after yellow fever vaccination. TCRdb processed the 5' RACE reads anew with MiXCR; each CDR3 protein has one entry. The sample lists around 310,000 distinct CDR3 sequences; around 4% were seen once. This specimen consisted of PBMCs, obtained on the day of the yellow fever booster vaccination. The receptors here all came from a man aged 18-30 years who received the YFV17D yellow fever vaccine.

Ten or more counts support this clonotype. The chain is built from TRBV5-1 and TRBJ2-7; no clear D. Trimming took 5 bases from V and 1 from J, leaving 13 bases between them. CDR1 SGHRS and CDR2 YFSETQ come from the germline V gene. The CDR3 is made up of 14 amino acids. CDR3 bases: TGCGCCAGCAGTCGCGGCGGCCCTTCCTACGAGCAGTACGTC. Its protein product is CASSRGGPSYEQYV.

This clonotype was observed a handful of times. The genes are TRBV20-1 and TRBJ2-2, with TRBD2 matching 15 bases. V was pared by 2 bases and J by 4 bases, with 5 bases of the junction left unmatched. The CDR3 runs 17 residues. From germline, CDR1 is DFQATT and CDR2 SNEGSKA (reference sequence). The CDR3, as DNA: TGCAGTGCTAGAAGGACTAGCGGGGGGGCTGGCACCGGGGAGCTGTTTTTT. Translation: CSARRTSGGAGTGELFF.

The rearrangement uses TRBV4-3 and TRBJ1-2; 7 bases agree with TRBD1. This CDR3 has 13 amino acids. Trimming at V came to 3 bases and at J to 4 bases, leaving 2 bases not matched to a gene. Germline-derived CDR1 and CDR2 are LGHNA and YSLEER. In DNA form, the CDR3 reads TGCGCCAGCAGCCAGGGACAGTCCTATGGCTACACCTTC. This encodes CASSQGQSYGYTF.

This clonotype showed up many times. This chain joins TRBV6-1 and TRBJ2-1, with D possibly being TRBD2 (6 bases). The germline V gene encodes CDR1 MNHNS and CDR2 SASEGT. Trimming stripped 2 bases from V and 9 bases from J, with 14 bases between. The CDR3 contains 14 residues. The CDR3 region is CASSEIWGDREQFF. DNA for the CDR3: TGTGCCAGCAGTGAAATCTGGGGGGATCGTGAGCAGTTCTTC.

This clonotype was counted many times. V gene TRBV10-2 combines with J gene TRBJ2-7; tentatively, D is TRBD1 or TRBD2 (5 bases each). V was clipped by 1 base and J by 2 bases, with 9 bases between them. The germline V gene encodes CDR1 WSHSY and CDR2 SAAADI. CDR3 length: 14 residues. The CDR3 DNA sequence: TGCGCCAGCAGTGAGTGGGGGTTCACCTACGAGCAGTACTTC. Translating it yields CASSEWGFTYEQYF.

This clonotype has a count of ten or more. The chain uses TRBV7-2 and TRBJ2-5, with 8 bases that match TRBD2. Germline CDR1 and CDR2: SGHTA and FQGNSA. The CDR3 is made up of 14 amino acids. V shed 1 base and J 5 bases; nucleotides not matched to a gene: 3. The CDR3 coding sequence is TGTGCCAGCAGCTTAGGTCCGGGAGGGGAGACCCAGTACTTC. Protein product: CASSLGPGGETQYF.

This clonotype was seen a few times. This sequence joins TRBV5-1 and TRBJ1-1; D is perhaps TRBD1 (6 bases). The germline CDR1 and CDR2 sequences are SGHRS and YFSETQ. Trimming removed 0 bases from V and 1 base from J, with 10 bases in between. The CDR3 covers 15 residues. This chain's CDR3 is CASSLGWGPNTEAFF. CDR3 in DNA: TGCGCCAGCAGCTTGGGTTGGGGGCCGAACACTGAAGCTTTCTTT.

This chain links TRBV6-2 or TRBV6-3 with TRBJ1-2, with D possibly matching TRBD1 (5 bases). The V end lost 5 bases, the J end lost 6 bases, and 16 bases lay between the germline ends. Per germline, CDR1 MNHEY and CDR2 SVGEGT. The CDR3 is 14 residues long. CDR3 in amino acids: CASSARQGSDGYTF. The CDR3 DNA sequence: TGTGCCAGCAGTGCCCGGCAGGGTTCGGATGGCTACACCTTC.

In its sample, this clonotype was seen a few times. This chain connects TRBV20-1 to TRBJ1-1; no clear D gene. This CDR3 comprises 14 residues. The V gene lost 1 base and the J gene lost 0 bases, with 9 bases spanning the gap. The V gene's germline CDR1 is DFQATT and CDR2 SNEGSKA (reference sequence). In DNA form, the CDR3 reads TGCAGTGCTAGAGGAGACACCTTGAACACTGAAGCTTTCTTT. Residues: CSARGDTLNTEAFF.

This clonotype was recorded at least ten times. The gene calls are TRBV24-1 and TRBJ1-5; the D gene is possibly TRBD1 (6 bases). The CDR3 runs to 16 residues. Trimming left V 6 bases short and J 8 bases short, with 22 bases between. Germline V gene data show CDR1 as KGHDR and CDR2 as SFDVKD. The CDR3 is CATSTRTELRFEPQHF. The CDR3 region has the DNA TGTGCCACCAGTACTCGGACAGAACTTCGATTTGAGCCCCAGCATTTT.

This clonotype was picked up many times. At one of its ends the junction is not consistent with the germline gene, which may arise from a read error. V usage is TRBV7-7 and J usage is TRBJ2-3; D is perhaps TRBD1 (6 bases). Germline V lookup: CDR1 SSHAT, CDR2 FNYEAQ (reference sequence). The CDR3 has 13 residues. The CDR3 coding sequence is TGTGCTAGCAGCCTAGGACAGTCAGATACGCAGTATTTT. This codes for CASSLGQSDTQYF.

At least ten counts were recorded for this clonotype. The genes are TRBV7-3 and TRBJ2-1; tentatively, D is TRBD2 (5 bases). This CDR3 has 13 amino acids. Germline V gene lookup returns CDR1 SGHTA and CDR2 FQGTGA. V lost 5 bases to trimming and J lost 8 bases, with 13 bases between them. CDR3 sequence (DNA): TGTGCCAGCAGCCCGAGCCCGGAGGATGAGCAGTTCTTC. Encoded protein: CASSPSPEDEQFF.

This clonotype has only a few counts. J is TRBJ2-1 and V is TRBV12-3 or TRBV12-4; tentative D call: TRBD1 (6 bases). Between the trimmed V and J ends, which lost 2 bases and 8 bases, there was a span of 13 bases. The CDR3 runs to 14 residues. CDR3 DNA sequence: TGTGCCAGCAGTTTACAGGGGCCAATGGATGAGCAGTTCTTC. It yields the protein CASSLQGPMDEQFF.

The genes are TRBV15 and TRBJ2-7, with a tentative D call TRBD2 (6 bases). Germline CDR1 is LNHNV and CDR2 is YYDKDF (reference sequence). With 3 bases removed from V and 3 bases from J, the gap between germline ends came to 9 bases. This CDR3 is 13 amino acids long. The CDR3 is CATSSLAFYEQYF. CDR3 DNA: TGTGCCACCAGCAGCCTAGCGTTCTACGAGCAGTACTTC.

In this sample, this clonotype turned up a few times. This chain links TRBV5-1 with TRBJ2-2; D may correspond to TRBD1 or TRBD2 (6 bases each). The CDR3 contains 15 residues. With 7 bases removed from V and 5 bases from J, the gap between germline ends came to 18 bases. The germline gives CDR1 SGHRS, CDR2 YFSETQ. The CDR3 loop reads CASGPGAIVTGELFF. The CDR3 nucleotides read TGCGCCAGCGGCCCGGGGGCAATTGTTACCGGGGAGCTGTTTTTT.

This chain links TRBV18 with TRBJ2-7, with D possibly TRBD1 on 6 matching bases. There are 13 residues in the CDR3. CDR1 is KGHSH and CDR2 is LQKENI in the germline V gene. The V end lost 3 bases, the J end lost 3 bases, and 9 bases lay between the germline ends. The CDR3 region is CASSPSGDYEQYV. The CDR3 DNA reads TGTGCCAGCTCACCGTCAGGGGACTACGAGCAGTACGTC.

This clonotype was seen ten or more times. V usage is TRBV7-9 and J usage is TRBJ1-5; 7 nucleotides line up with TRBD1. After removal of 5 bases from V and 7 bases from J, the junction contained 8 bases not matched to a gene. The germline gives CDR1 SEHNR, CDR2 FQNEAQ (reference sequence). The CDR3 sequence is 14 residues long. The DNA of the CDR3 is TGTGCCAGCAGCGCCGGGACAGTGTCGCAGCCCCAGCATTTT. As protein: CASSAGTVSQPQHF.

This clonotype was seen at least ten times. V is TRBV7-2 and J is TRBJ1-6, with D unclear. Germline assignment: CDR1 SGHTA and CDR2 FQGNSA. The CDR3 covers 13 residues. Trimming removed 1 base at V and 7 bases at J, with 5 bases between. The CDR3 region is CASSLEGNSPLHF. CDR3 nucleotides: TGTGCCAGCAGCTTAGAAGGGAATTCACCCCTCCACTTT.

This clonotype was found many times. The CDR3 region is CASSYSGGDTDTQYF. In nucleotides, the CDR3 is TGTGCCAGCAGTTACTCCGGCGGAGACACAGATACGCAGTATTTT. The V gene is TRBV6-5, the J gene TRBJ2-3; no clear D gene. Germline V lookup: CDR1 MNHEY, CDR2 SVGAGI. V gave up 0 bases and J gave up 2 bases, with 9 bases separating them. The CDR3 is 15 residues long.

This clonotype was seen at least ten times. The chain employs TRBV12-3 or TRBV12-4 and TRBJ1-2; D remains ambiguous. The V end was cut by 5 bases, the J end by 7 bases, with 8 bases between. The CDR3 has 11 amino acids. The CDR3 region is CASSRRRGYTF. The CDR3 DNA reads TGTGCCAGCAGTCGGCGTCGTGGCTACACCTTC.